Detailed here is one T cell receptor beta chain. Its antigen is unknown. The CDR3 runs to 15 residues. V was shortened by 1 base and J by 5 bases, with 15 bases between the two germline ends. Looked up from germline, CDR1 is MGHRA and CDR2 is YSYEKL. Treatment meaning: over 15 received Ad26.COV2.S at low or high dose, single or two shots; several received placebo; per-sample allocation not given. Sampling was done on day 63 after the first vaccine or placebo injection. Built on an Ad26 vector, the vaccine expressed Wuhan-strain SARS-CoV-2 spike. The data belong to a study of Ad26.COV2.S vaccination and SARS-CoV-2 variants. Points from the study as a whole: For non-spike TCRs, breadth in vaccine recipients resembled that in placebo recipients.

Produced via immunoSEQ multiplex PCR; TCRdb's table is partial and in-frame only. The data contain around 300,000 clones, around nine tenths of them seen just once; the ten biggest clones take up around 10%. The source is a person aged 18-65 years who received the Ad26.COV2.S COVID-19 vaccine or a placebo. This specimen was peripheral blood, taken in a trial of Ad26.COV2.S vaccine versus placebo. V usage is TRBV4-1 and J usage is TRBJ2-7; D gene uncertain. CDR3 sequence reads: CASSQGPFSRDEQYF. The CDR3 nucleotides are TGCGCCAGCAGCCAAGGGCCATTTTCCCGCGACGAGCAGTACTTC.